These 23 T cell receptor beta chains originate from one sample sequenced in a study of CD8 T cells in cerebrospinal fluid in Alzheimer's disease. TCRdb reanalyzed the 10x single-cell sequencing reads and collapses them to one entry per CDR3 protein, without DNA. This sample carries 1,500 to 2,000 distinct CDR3 sequences, with 6.2% going to the ten biggest clones. The sequenced material came from cerebrospinal fluid. The receptor set was obtained from a human donor in good health.

Frequency places this clonotype as medium-sized. The chain combines TRBV6-2 or TRBV6-3 with TRBJ2-5; the D call from TCRdb, TRBD2, cannot be confirmed without DNA. Germline assignment: CDR1 MNHEY and CDR2 SVGEGT. The CDR3 totals 14 residues. The CDR3 protein is CASSYSGGGETQYF.

By frequency, this clonotype is medium-sized. The V gene is TRBV6-5, the J gene TRBJ2-7; TCRdb indicates TRBD2, and absent DNA this call remains unverified. Germline loops: CDR1 MNHEY, CDR2 SVGAGI. The CDR3 runs to 15 residues. CDR3 residues: CASSYGASGNYEQYF.

Judged by frequency, this clonotype is medium-sized. The genes are TRBV7-2 and TRBJ2-3; TCRdb gives TRBD1 as the D gene, but with no DNA this cannot be confirmed. CDR1 is SGHTA, CDR2 FQGNSA, per germline. This CDR3 contains 17 residues. The CDR3 sequence is CASSQSLLRGGTDTQYF.

Its frequency marks this clonotype as medium-sized (0.01 to 0.1%). V usage is TRBV6-1 and J usage is TRBJ2-7; TCRdb returns TRBD1, unconfirmable since there is no DNA. This CDR3 region has 14 residues. The germline gives CDR1 MNHNS, CDR2 SASEGT. This CDR3 reads CASAHRGGFYEQYF.

This clonotype counts as medium-sized by frequency. The chain employs TRBV12-3 or TRBV12-4 and TRBJ1-5; TCRdb lists TRBD1, though no DNA is available to test this call. The CDR3 contains 16 residues. The CDR3 reads CASSLEGATSNQPQHF.

This clonotype is called medium-sized based on its frequency. The V call is TRBV29-1, the J call TRBJ1-2; TCRdb's D gene call, TRBD1, goes unchecked for lack of DNA. The CDR3 spans 11 residues. The V gene's germline CDR1 is SQVTM and CDR2 ANQGSEA. CDR3 amino acids: CAGQGSDGYTF.

This clonotype is identified as medium-sized from frequency. The chain is built from TRBV7-2 and TRBJ2-7; TCRdb designates TRBD1, a call that cannot be tested without DNA. This CDR3 comprises 14 residues. In germline, CDR1 is SGHTA, CDR2 FQGNSA. Here the CDR3 reads CASSPGQYSYEQYF. Using reference TRBV7-2 and TRBJ2-7 for the parts outside the CDR3, the full variable domain is GAGVSQSPSNKVTEKGKDVELRCDPISGHTALYWYRQSLGQGLEFLIYFQGNSAPDKSGLPSDRFSAERTGGSVSTLTIQRTQQEDSAVYLCASSPGQYSYEQYFGPGTRLTVT.

This clonotype is medium-sized by frequency. The chain carries TRBV6-6 and TRBJ1-6; no DNA is available, so the TRBD1 call from TCRdb remains unchecked. The germline V gene encodes CDR1 MNHNY and CDR2 SVGAGI (reference sequence). The CDR3 runs 17 residues. This chain's CDR3 is CASSYSSRDRYNSPLHF.

According to its frequency, this clonotype is large. The V gene is TRBV5-1, the J gene TRBJ2-1; the D call from TCRdb, TRBD2, cannot be confirmed without DNA. The CDR3 spans 16 residues. The germline gives CDR1 SGHRS, CDR2 YFSETQ. The CDR3 region is CASSIGGLAGNNEQFF.

V and J are TRBV6-1 and TRBJ2-5; the D call from TCRdb, TRBD2, cannot be confirmed without DNA. CDR3 size: 16 residues. Germline V CDR1 and CDR2: MNHNS, SASEGT. CDR3 region: CASSESEDSYQETQYF.

This clonotype is identified as medium-sized from frequency. The gene calls are TRBV28 and TRBJ1-4. Per germline, CDR1 MDHEN and CDR2 SYDVKM. The CDR3 spans 13 residues. The CDR3 reads CASGRETNEKLFF.

V is TRBV19 and J is TRBJ2-3; TCRdb selects TRBD2, and the lack of DNA leaves this call unchecked. This CDR3 comprises 16 residues. Germline V CDR1 and CDR2: LNHDA, SQIVND (reference sequence). The CDR3 spells CASSIGGLGLRDTQYF.

Its frequency marks this clonotype as medium-sized (0.01 to 0.1%). The rearrangement joins TRBV12-3 or TRBV12-4 to TRBJ1-2. The CDR3 contains 14 residues. CDR3 loop: CASSPRAGRYGYTF.

This clonotype is labeled medium-sized (0.01 to 0.1%) based on frequency. V and J are TRBV7-2 and TRBJ2-7; TCRdb selects TRBD1, and the lack of DNA leaves this call unchecked. The germline V gene encodes CDR1 SGHTA and CDR2 FQGNSA. This CDR3 comprises 15 residues. The CDR3 here is CASSLGGTANYEQYF.

According to its frequency, this clonotype is medium-sized. The J gene is TRBJ1-1, the V gene TRBV24-1. From germline, CDR1 is KGHDR and CDR2 SFDVKD. The CDR3 sequence is 15 residues long. The CDR3 spells CATSDPRAGDTEAFF.

Measured by frequency, this clonotype is medium-sized. This sequence joins TRBV5-1 and TRBJ2-3. The CDR3 length is 14 residues. Per the germline V gene, CDR1 is SGHRS and CDR2 is YFSETQ. The CDR3 region is CAASDLSGPDTQYF.

By frequency, this clonotype is medium-sized (0.01 to 0.1%). The J gene is TRBJ2-7, the V gene TRBV6-6; TCRdb outputs TRBD1, but without DNA this stays unchecked. Germline CDR1 reads MNHNY; CDR2 reads SVGAGI (reference sequence). The CDR3 is 14 amino acids. The CDR3 region is CASSSGQGAYEQYF.

This clonotype is called large based on its frequency. The chain's CDR3 is CASSLTGGNSGNTIYF. V and J are TRBV7-2 and TRBJ1-3; TCRdb picks TRBD1, but there is no DNA to check that call. CDR3 length: 16 residues. The germline V gene encodes CDR1 SGHTA and CDR2 FQGNSA.

By frequency, this clonotype is medium-sized (0.01 to 0.1%). The rearrangement uses TRBV6-1 and TRBJ1-5. CDR1 is MNHNS, CDR2 SASEGT, per germline. CDR3 length equals 16 residues. CDR3 in amino acids: CASRAIPSGRNQPQHF.

The CDR3 reads CASSYVGGGLDTQYF. This chain uses TRBV6-2 or TRBV6-3 with TRBJ2-3; without DNA, the TCRdb call of TRBD1 cannot be checked. The CDR3 extends over 15 amino acids. Germline V gives CDR1 MNHEY, CDR2 SVGEGT.

This clonotype shows up as medium-sized by frequency. The gene calls are TRBV3-1 and TRBJ2-3; the TCRdb D gene call, TRBD2, has no DNA to confirm it. Germline V gene data show CDR1 as LGHDT and CDR2 as YNNKEL (reference sequence). The CDR3 extends over 19 amino acids. Here the CDR3 reads CASSERLAGGVRRTGTQYF.

The chain has TRBV19 and TRBJ1-5; the TRBD1 assignment by TCRdb is unverifiable without DNA. CDR3 length: 16 residues. Germline V gives CDR1 LNHDA, CDR2 SQIVND (reference sequence). CDR3 amino acids: CASSGLQGTPNQPQHF.

Frequency places this clonotype as medium-sized. The chain is built from TRBV9 and TRBJ1-6; TCRdb returns TRBD1, unconfirmable since there is no DNA. Germline V gene lookup returns CDR1 SGDLS and CDR2 YYNGEE. CDR3 length equals 16 residues. This CDR3 reads CASSALGDSDNSPLHF.